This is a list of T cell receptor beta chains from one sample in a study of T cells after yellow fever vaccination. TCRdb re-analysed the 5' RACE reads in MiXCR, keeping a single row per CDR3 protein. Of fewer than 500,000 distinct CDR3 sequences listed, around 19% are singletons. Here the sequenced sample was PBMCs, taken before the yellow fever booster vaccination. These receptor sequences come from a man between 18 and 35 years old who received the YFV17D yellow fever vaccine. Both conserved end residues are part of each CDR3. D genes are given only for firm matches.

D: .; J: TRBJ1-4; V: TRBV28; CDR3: CASSSGGAAEKLFF
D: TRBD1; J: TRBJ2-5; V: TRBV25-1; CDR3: CASSSPKGGMTETQYF
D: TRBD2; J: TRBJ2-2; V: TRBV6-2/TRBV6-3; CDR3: CASSYQAGVTTGELFF
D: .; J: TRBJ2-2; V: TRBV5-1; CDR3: CASSLDQGNTGELFF
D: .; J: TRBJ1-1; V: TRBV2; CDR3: CATQPFQYTEAFF
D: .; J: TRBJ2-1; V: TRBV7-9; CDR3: CASSLRGISYNEQFF
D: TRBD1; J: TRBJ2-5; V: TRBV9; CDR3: CASSDPGQGYEETQYF
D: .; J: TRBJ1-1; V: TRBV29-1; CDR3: CSVEPRAFF
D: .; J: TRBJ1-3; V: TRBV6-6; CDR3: CATLAGEANTIYF
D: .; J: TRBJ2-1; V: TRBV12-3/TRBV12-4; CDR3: CASSISRGEQFF
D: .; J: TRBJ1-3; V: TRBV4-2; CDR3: CASSQVGGPRSSGNTIYF
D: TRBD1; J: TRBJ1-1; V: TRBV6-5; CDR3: CASSSPGDREAFF
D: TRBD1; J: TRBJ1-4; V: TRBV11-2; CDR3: CASSLPRTGGLEKLFF
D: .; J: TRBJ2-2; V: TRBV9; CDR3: CASSVGVTNTGELFF
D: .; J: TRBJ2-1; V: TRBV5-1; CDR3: CASSRLVNEQFF
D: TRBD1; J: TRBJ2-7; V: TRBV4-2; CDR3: CASSPGTGITYEQYF
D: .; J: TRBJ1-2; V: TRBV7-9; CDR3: CASSFSGVENGYTF
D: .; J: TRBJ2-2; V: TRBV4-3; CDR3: CASSHKKGGTGELFF
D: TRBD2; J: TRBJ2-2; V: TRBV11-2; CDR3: CASSLTGRGDTGELFF
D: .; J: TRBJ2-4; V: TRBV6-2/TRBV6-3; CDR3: CASRKGEFDKNIQYF